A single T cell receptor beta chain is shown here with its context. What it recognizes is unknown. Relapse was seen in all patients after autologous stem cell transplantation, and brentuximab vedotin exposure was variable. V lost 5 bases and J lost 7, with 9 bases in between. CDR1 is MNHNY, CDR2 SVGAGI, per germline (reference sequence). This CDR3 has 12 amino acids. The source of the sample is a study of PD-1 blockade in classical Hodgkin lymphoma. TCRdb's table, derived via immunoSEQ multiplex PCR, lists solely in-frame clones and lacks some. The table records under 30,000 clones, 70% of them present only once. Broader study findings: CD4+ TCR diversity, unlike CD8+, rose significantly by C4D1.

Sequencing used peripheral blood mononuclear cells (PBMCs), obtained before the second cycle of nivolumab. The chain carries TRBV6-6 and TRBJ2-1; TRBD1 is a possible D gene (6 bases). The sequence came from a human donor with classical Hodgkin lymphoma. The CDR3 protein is CASSTGNNEQFF. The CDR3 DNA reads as TGTGCCAGCAGTACAGGGAATAATGAGCAGTTCTTC.